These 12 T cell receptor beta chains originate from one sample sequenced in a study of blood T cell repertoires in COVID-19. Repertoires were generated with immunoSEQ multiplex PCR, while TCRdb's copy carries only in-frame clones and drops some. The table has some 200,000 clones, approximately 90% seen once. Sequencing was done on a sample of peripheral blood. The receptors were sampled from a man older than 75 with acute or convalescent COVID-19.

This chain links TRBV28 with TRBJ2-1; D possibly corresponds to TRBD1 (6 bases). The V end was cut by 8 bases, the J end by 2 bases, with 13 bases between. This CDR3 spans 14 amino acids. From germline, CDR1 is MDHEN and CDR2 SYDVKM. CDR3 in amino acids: CASSGTPTYNEQFF. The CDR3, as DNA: TGTGCCAGCTCCGGGACACCCACCTACAATGAGCAGTTCTTC.

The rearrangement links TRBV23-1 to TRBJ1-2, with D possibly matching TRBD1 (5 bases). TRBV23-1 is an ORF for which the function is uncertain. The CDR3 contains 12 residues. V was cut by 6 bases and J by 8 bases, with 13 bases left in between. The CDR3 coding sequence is TGCGCCAGCAGGGGACTTCAGAGAGGCTACACCTTC. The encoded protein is CASRGLQRGYTF.

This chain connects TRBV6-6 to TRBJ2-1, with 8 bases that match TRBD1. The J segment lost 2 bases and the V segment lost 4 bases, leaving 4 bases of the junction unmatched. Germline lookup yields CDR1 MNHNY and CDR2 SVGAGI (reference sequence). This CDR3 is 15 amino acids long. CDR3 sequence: CASSSRTGTYNEQFF. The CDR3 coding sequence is TGTGCCAGCAGTTCTCGGACAGGGACCTACAATGAGCAGTTCTTC.

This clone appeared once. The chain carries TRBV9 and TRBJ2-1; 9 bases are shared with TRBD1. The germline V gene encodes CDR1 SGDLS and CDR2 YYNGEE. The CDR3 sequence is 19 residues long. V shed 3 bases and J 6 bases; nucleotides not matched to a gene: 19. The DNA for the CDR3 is TGTGCCAGCAGCGCGACCAGAGCTTTAACAGGGGGCCGCCTCAATGAGCAGTTCTTC. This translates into CASSATRALTGGRLNEQFF.

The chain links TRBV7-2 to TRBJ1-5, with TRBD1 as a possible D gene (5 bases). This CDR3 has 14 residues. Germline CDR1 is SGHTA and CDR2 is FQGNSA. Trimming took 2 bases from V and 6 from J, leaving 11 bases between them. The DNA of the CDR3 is TGTGCCAGCAGCTTAATACTCGGGGGTCAGCCCCAGCATTTT. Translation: CASSLILGGQPQHF.

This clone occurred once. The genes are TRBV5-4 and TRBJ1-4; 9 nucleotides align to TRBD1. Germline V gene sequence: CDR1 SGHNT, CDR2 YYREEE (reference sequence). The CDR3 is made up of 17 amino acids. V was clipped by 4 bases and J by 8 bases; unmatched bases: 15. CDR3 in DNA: TGTGCCAGCAGCCCTGGTCGGGTACAGGGGGCGGGGGAAAAACTGTTTTTT. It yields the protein CASSPGRVQGAGEKLFF.

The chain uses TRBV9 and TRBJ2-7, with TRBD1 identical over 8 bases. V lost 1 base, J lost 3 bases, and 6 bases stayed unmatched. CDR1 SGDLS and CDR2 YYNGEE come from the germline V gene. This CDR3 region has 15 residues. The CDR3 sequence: CASSVSDRAFYEQYF. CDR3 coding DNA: TGTGCCAGCAGCGTATCGGACAGGGCCTTCTACGAGCAGTACTTC.

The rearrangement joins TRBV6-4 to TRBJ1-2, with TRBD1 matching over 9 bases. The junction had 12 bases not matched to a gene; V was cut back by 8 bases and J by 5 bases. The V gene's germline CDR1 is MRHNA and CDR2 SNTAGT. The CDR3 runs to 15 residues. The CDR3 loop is CASRPGQGTFYGYTF. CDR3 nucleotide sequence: TGTGCCAGCCGACCGGGACAGGGAACATTTTATGGCTACACCTTC.

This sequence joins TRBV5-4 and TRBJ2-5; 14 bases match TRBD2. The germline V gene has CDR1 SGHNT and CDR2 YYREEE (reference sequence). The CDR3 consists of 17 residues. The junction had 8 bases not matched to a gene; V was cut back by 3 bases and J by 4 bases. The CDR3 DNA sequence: TGTGCCAGCAGCTCCGGACTAGCGGGAGGTTTGGTAGAGACCCAGTACTTC. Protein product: CASSSGLAGGLVETQYF.

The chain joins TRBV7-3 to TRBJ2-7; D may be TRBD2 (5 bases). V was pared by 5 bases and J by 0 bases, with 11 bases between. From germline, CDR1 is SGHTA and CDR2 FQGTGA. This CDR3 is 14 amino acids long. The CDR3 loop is CASSPERSSYEQYF. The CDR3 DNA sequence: TGTGCCAGCAGCCCCGAGCGGAGCTCCTACGAGCAGTACTTC.

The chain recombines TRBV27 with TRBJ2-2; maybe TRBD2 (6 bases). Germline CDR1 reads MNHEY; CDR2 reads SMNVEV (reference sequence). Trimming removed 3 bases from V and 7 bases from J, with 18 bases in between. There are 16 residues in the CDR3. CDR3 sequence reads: CASSFDGRGKGGELFF. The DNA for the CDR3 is TGTGCCAGCAGTTTCGACGGGAGAGGGAAGGGCGGGGAGCTGTTTTTT.

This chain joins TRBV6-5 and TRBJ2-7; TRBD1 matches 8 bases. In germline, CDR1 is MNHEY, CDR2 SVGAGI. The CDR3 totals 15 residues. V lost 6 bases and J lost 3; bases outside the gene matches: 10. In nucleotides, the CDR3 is TGTGCCAGCAGATGGAAGGGACAGGTGATCTACGAGCAGTACTTC. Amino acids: CASRWKGQVIYEQYF.